This TCR beta chain comes out of a study of OX40 agonist ivuxolimab in advanced cancers. In the study overall: Three individuals attained partial responses, comprising one hepatocellular carcinoma case and two cutaneous melanoma cases.

Clones were read by immunoSEQ multiplex PCR, and TCRdb kept only the in-frame ones, dropping some. The sample contains about 73,000 clones, around 84% of which appear only once. Collection of blood occurred at baseline, at cycle 4 day 1, and at cycle 7 day 1. The germline V gene has CDR1 SGDLS and CDR2 YYNGEE. This CDR3 spans 13 amino acids. V was clipped by 3 bases and J by 8 bases, with 14 bases between them. The table lists this clone with a count of one. Its antigen is not known. The study, taken as a whole, reports: Expanded clones belonging to CD8+ T cells outnumbered, on average, those of CD4+. At 0.1 to 3.0 mg/kg, CD4+ and CD8+ blood T cells expanded clonally by week 6.

This TCR derives from an adult with an advanced solid tumor such as melanoma, head and neck, liver or kidney cancer. This chain uses TRBV9 with TRBJ1-1, with D uncertain. The sequenced sample was CD4+ or CD8+ T cells sorted from blood, obtained in a trial of the OX40 agonist ivuxolimab. The CDR3 spells CASSGDVRAEAFF. The CDR3 DNA reads TGTGCCAGCAGCGGAGACGTCCGGGCGGAAGCTTTCTTT.